The 30 T cell receptor beta chains in this list originate from one sample, sequenced in a study of control samples from healthy donors and cancer patients. Produced via immunoSEQ multiplex PCR; TCRdb's table is partial and in-frame only. This sample carries some 130,000 clones, 80% to 95% of them seen once, and the ten largest clones take 2% to 3%. The source material was blood. The receptors originated from a man between 35 and 55 years old in good health.

V is TRBV6-5 and J is TRBJ2-7; D remains ambiguous. This CDR3 is 11 amino acids long. With 5 bases removed from V and 3 bases from J, the gap between germline ends came to 5 bases. In germline, CDR1 is MNHEY, CDR2 SVGAGI. The DNA for the CDR3 is TGTGCCAGCAGTACCCTCTACGAGCAGTACTTC. It specifies CASSTLYEQYF.

The genes are TRBV2 and TRBJ1-4; possible D gene TRBD1, 6 bases. Trimming cost V 6 bases and J 7 bases, with 12 bases left between them. Germline CDR1 reads SNHLY; CDR2 reads FYNNEI. The CDR3 is 13 amino acids. The CDR3 here is CASRRGLGEKLFF. The CDR3 nucleotides are TGTGCCAGCAGGCGGGGGCTTGGTGAAAAACTGTTTTTT.

The rearrangement joins TRBV5-1 to TRBJ1-1; weak D call: TRBD1 (5 bases). The germline V gene encodes CDR1 SGHRS and CDR2 YFSETQ. The CDR3 has 16 residues. Deletions cut 4 bases from V and 5 bases from J, with 21 bases between. Here the CDR3 DNA reads TGCGCCAGCAGCCCAGGGTCGGGAGATCGAAGAACTGAAGCTTTCTTT. Protein: CASSPGSGDRRTEAFF. The complete variable domain, with remaining parts taken from reference TRBV5-1 and TRBJ1-1, reads KAGVTQTPRYLIKTRGQQVTLSCSPISGHRSVSWYQQTPGQGLQFLFEYFSETQRNKGNFPGRFSGRQFSNSRSEMNVSTLELGDSALYLCASSPGSGDRRTEAFFGQGTRLTVV.

Concerning this clone: The germline gene is not matched at one end of the junction; a read error may be the cause. Additional DNA sequences in this sample encode the identical CDR3. This chain links TRBV15 with TRBJ2-7; 11 positions match TRBD2. The CDR3 is made up of 18 amino acids. CDR1 LNHNV and CDR2 YYDKDF come from the germline V gene (reference sequence). The CDR3 loop reads CATSRDYRVAGGEDEQYF. Here the CDR3 DNA reads TGCGCCACCAGCAGAGATTATAGGGTAGCGGGGGGGGAAGACGAGCAGTACTTC.

The V call is TRBV2, the J call TRBJ2-7, with D uncertain. Germline assignment: CDR1 SNHLY and CDR2 FYNNEI. V was trimmed by 6 bases and J by 3 bases, leaving 12 bases between them. This CDR3 is built from 13 residues. Written as DNA, the CDR3 is TGTGCCAGCAGGTCCTACCCTAGCTACGAGCAGTACTTC. Its protein product is CASRSYPSYEQYF.

The chain employs TRBV15 and TRBJ2-1; 7 bases fit TRBD2. V lost 0 bases to trimming and J lost 8 bases; unmatched junction nucleotides: 28. The CDR3 is 22 residues long. CDR1 is LNHNV, CDR2 YYDKDF, per germline (reference sequence). CDR3: CATSRDGGRLADLIKQGHEQFF. Written as DNA, the CDR3 is TGTGCCACCAGCAGAGATGGGGGTAGGCTAGCGGATTTAATCAAGCAGGGACATGAGCAGTTCTTC.

The chain is built from TRBV10-3 and TRBJ2-7; 7 bases map to TRBD1. The CDR3 has 16 residues. Trimming removed 3 bases from V and 2 bases from J; junction bases left unmatched: 10. Germline loops: CDR1 ENHRY, CDR2 SYGVKD. The CDR3 here is CAISDPWGQTTYEQYF. DNA of the CDR3: TGTGCCATCAGTGACCCGTGGGGACAGACGACCTACGAGCAGTACTTC.

The chain couples TRBV9 to TRBJ2-1, with 7 bases fitting TRBD2. The CDR3 is 16 amino acids. CDR1 and CDR2 from the germline V gene are SGDLS and YYNGEE. Trimming at V came to 0 bases and at J to 6 bases, leaving 9 bases not matched to a gene. CDR3 sequence reads: CASSVVPGRGPNEQFF. The DNA of the CDR3 is TGTGCCAGCAGCGTAGTGCCTGGGAGGGGACCCAATGAGCAGTTCTTC.

The rearrangement joins TRBV5-1 to TRBJ1-4; a weak D match, TRBD1 (5 bases). This CDR3 has 13 amino acids. CDR1 is SGHRS and CDR2 is YFSETQ in the germline V gene. Deletions cut 2 bases from V and 16 bases from J, with 18 bases between. CDR3 DNA: TGCGCCAGCAGCTTCGACGGGGGATTGGAGAAGTTTTTT. It is translated as CASSFDGGLEKFF. Full variable domain (missing parts from reference TRBV5-1 and TRBJ1-4): KAGVTQTPRYLIKTRGQQVTLSCSPISGHRSVSWYQQTPGQGLQFLFEYFSETQRNKGNFPGRFSGRQFSNSRSEMNVSTLELGDSALYLCASSFDGGLEKFFGSGTQLSVL.

This clone was recorded at least ten times. This chain uses TRBV7-9 with TRBJ1-3; tentatively, D is TRBD1 (5 bases). The length of the CDR3 is 14 residues. Germline V gene sequence: CDR1 SEHNR, CDR2 FQNEAQ (reference sequence). Deletions cut 5 bases from V and 3 bases from J, with 11 bases between. In DNA form, the CDR3 reads TGTGCCAGCAGCCCAGGGATAATTGGAAACACCATATATTTT. This codes for CASSPGIIGNTIYF.

The rearrangement uses TRBV6-5 and TRBJ2-2; TRBD2 agrees at 7 bases. This CDR3 comprises 15 residues. Germline V gene sequence: CDR1 MNHEY, CDR2 SVGAGI. With V trimmed by 7 bases and J by 3 bases, 8 bases remained unmatched. Here the CDR3 DNA reads TGTGCCAGCACCATCTCCCGGGGGGACACCGGGGAGCTGTTTTTT. This translates into CASTISRGDTGELFF.

The chain links TRBV7-9 to TRBJ2-7; 10 bases map to TRBD1. CDR1 is SEHNR and CDR2 is FQNEAQ in the germline V gene (reference sequence). Trimming took 5 bases from V and 5 from J; bases not matched to a gene: 9. This CDR3 spans 15 amino acids. In nucleotides, the CDR3 is TGTGCCAGCAGCCCCTGGGACAGGGGCTACCACGAGCAGTACTTC. It translates to CASSPWDRGYHEQYF.

The chain carries TRBV29-1 and TRBJ1-3; possible D gene TRBD1, 6 bases. Trimming removed 7 bases from V and 0 bases from J, with 10 bases in between. The CDR3 runs to 13 residues. Per germline, CDR1 SQVTM and CDR2 ANQGSEA. CDR3 DNA sequence: TGCAGCGGTACAGGGAGCTCTGGAAACACCATATATTTT. Its translation: CSGTGSSGNTIYF.

This clone appeared a single time. This chain uses TRBV28 with TRBJ1-6; no definite D call. Trimming cost V 2 bases and J 7 bases, with 6 bases left between them. Per germline, CDR1 MDHEN and CDR2 SYDVKM. CDR3 length: 13 residues. CDR3 loop: CASSLGENSPLHF. The CDR3 nucleotides read TGTGCCAGCAGTTTAGGGGAAAATTCACCCCTCCACTTT.

The chain employs TRBV27 and TRBJ2-7; tentatively, D is TRBD1 (6 bases). Germline CDR1 MNHEY, CDR2 SMNVEV (reference sequence). This CDR3 has 14 amino acids. V shed 3 bases and J shed 2 bases, with 11 bases lying between them. The CDR3 loop is CASSLQGTAYEQYF. CDR3 coding DNA: TGTGCCAGCAGTTTGCAGGGGACGGCCTACGAGCAGTACTTC.

The genes are TRBV7-3 and TRBJ2-1, with a weak D call TRBD2 (6 bases). The CDR3 spans 15 residues. Germline V lookup: CDR1 SGHTA, CDR2 FQGTGA. Between the trimmed V and J ends, which lost 4 bases and 7 bases, there was a span of 17 bases. CDR3 amino acids: CASSYGGAAGNEQFF. In nucleotides, the CDR3 is TGTGCCAGCAGCTACGGAGGGGCAGCAGGGAATGAGCAGTTCTTC.

The chain is built from TRBV7-9 and TRBJ1-6; a weak D match, TRBD1 (5 bases). CDR1 and CDR2 (germline): SEHNR, FQNEAQ (reference sequence). V was pared by 6 bases and J by 9 bases, with 15 bases between. This CDR3 is 14 amino acids long. The CDR3 loop reads CASRSTAVGSPLHF. In nucleotides, the CDR3 is TGTGCCAGCAGATCGACAGCGGTTGGTTCACCCCTCCACTTT.

V and J are TRBV5-1 and TRBJ1-3; D unclear. CDR3 length: 16 residues. Trimming took 0 bases from V and 0 from J, leaving 10 bases between them. Germline assignment: CDR1 SGHRS and CDR2 YFSETQ. This chain's CDR3 is CASSLVGSGSGNTIYF. The DNA of the CDR3 is TGCGCCAGCAGCTTGGTTGGGTCCGGCTCTGGAAACACCATATATTTT.

The chain is built from TRBV18 and TRBJ2-1, with 9 bases matching TRBD1. CDR3 length: 15 residues. The germline gives CDR1 KGHSH, CDR2 LQKENI. The V gene end was trimmed by 6 bases and the J gene end by 4 bases; junction bases not matched to a gene: 7. The CDR3 here is CASSQGQGPYNEQFF. CDR3 sequence (DNA): TGTGCCAGCTCGCAGGGACAGGGTCCGTACAATGAGCAGTTCTTC.

The genes are TRBV7-9 and TRBJ2-5; perhaps TRBD1 as D (5 bases). The CDR3 length is 14 residues. The V gene's germline CDR1 is SEHNR and CDR2 FQNEAQ (reference sequence). Trimming cost V 3 bases and J 5 bases, with 13 bases left between them. The DNA for the CDR3 is TGTGCCAGCAGCTTTGCAGGGATGGTGGAGACCCAGTACTTC. As protein: CASSFAGMVETQYF.

This clone occurred once. J is TRBJ2-1 and V is TRBV29-1; the D gene is possibly TRBD1 (5 bases). This CDR3 contains 14 residues. V lost 4 bases and J lost 2, with 12 bases in between. CDR1 and CDR2 (germline): SQVTM, ANQGSEA. CDR3 sequence: CSVGGRWAYNEQFF. CDR3 nucleotides: TGCAGCGTTGGGGGCAGATGGGCCTACAATGAGCAGTTCTTC.

This chain links TRBV6-5 with TRBJ1-3; D is ambiguous. CDR3 size: 11 residues. Germline V gene lookup returns CDR1 MNHEY and CDR2 SVGAGI. V lost 2 bases and J lost 8, with 4 bases in between. The CDR3 coding sequence is TGTGCCAGCAGTTACGTTGACACCATATATTTT. It specifies CASSYVDTIYF.

V gene TRBV5-1 combines with J gene TRBJ1-1; D is unclear. The CDR3 extends over 15 amino acids. Germline CDR1 reads SGHRS; CDR2 reads YFSETQ. Trimming took 2 bases from V and 4 from J, leaving 15 bases between them. The CDR3 loop is CASSLLLSMGTEAFF. The DNA of the CDR3 is TGCGCCAGCAGCTTACTACTGAGTATGGGCACTGAAGCTTTCTTT.

The rearrangement uses TRBV7-9 and TRBJ2-7; 8 nucleotides agree with TRBD1. The CDR3 contains 15 residues. From germline, CDR1 is SEHNR and CDR2 FQNEAQ (reference sequence). The V gene end was trimmed by 5 bases and the J gene end by 1 base; junction bases not matched to a gene: 7. Here the CDR3 reads CASSQGNRGSYEQYF. The CDR3 nucleotides read TGTGCCAGCAGCCAGGGAAACAGGGGGTCCTACGAGCAGTACTTC.

This chain uses TRBV6-6 with TRBJ1-4, with D tentatively TRBD1 (6 bases). V lost 4 bases and J 8 bases, leaving 14 bases between the germline ends. The CDR3 loop spans 14 amino acids. Germline CDR1 MNHNY, CDR2 SVGAGI (reference sequence). The CDR3 loop reads CASSFRGLEEKLFF. CDR3 coding DNA: TGTGCCAGCAGTTTCAGGGGACTCGAAGAAAAACTGTTTTTT.

About this clone itself: Within the sample, other DNA sequences also encode this same CDR3. This chain links TRBV12-5 with TRBJ2-1; D call uncertain. The CDR3 is made up of 12 amino acids. V lost 1 base to trimming and J lost 2 bases, with 0 bases between them. The germline CDR1 and CDR2 sequences are LGHNT and FRNRAP. CDR3 residues: CASGLAYNEQFF. The CDR3 DNA follows: TGTGCTAGTGGTTTGGCCTACAATGAGCAGTTCTTC.

V and J are TRBV9 and TRBJ1-2; 7 bases line up with TRBD1. This CDR3 is 17 amino acids long. Germline loops: CDR1 SGDLS, CDR2 YYNGEE. J lost 4 bases, V lost 3 bases, and 15 bases had no gene match. The CDR3 sequence: CASSAERQGGLVYGYTF. The CDR3, as DNA: TGTGCCAGCAGCGCAGAGAGACAGGGTGGTTTGGTCTATGGCTACACCTTC.

This clone has only one observation. The CDR3 region is CASSLLGRGMNTGELFF. The CDR3 DNA reads TGCGCCAGCAGCTTGCTAGGTAGAGGGATGAACACCGGGGAGCTGTTTTTT. This chain joins TRBV5-1 and TRBJ2-2; possibly TRBD2 for D (5 bases). V dropped 1 base and J dropped 1 base, with 14 bases sitting between them. The CDR3 sequence is 17 residues long. Germline V gene lookup returns CDR1 SGHRS and CDR2 YFSETQ.

This clone is a singleton in its sample. The chain employs TRBV13 and TRBJ2-6; D uncertain. The CDR3 covers 17 residues. Between the trimmed V and J ends, which lost 0 bases and 1 base, there was a span of 10 bases. From germline, CDR1 is PRHDT and CDR2 FYEKMQ (reference sequence). As DNA, the CDR3 is TGTGCCAGCAGCTTAGGCCCCACCGTTTCTGGGGCCAACGTCCTGACTTTC. Its translation: CASSLGPTVSGANVLTF.

The chain recombines TRBV9 with TRBJ2-4, with 8 bases lining up with TRBD1. The length of the CDR3 is 12 residues. The germline CDR1 and CDR2 sequences are SGDLS and YYNGEE. V dropped 3 bases and J dropped 15; count of bases not matched to a gene: 8. CDR3 sequence reads: CASSDGTGLRYF. CDR3 nucleotides: TGTGCCAGCAGCGACGGGACAGGTTTGAGGTACTTC.